A single sample gave rise to the 20 T cell receptor beta chains below, sequenced in a study of T cells in Graves' hyperthyroidism and ophthalmopathy. RNA transcripts were the template for amplifying TCR beta CDR3 regions. The TCR CDR3 first-round RT-PCR relied on the HTBI primer set. Each CDR3 protein gets one entry after TCRdb re-called the multiplex PCR reads with MiXCR. The sample records around 500,000 distinct CDR3 sequences, approximately 16% being singletons. Sequenced sample: blood. The receptors here all came from a woman under 40 with Graves' ophthalmopathy.

In its sample, this clonotype was seen many times. The chain combines TRBV30 with TRBJ2-7; weak D call: TRBD2 (5 bases). Trimming cost V 1 base and J 2 bases, with 12 bases left between them. The germline V gene has CDR1 GTSNPN and CDR2 SVGIG (reference sequence). This CDR3 spans 14 amino acids. Here the CDR3 reads CAWSGWERAYEQYF. The DNA for the CDR3 is TGTGCCTGGAGTGGGTGGGAGAGGGCCTACGAGCAGTACTTC.

This clonotype has more than one count but fewer than ten. This sequence joins TRBV19 and TRBJ2-7, with D perhaps given as TRBD1 or TRBD2 (5 bases each). This CDR3 region has 14 residues. Germline V gene data show CDR1 as LNHDA and CDR2 as SQIVND (reference sequence). V lost 6 bases to trimming and J lost 3 bases, with 15 bases between them. CDR3 region: CASSPGVQGYEQYF. The CDR3 nucleotides read TGTGCCAGTAGCCCCGGGGTCCAGGGCTACGAGCAGTACTTC. Using reference TRBV19 and TRBJ2-7 for the parts outside the CDR3, the full variable domain is DGGITQSPKYLFRKEGQNVTLSCEQNLNHDAMYWYRQDPGQGLRLIYYSQIVNDFQKGDIAEGYSVSREKKESFPLTVTSAQKNPTAFYLCASSPGVQGYEQYFGPGTRLTVT.

This clonotype was picked up many times. The V and J genes are TRBV20-1 and TRBJ2-3, with a possible D match to TRBD2 (5 bases). V was trimmed by 5 bases and J by 2 bases, leaving 11 bases between them. The CDR3 extends over 13 amino acids. Germline assignment: CDR1 DFQATT and CDR2 SNEGSKA (reference sequence). In nucleotides, the CDR3 is TGCAGTGCTCCTAAGCGGCACACAGATACGCAGTATTTT. This gives the protein CSAPKRHTDTQYF.

The rearrangement uses TRBV19 and TRBJ1-2, with 9 bases fitting TRBD1. CDR1 is LNHDA, CDR2 SQIVND, per germline (reference sequence). The CDR3 totals 16 residues. Unmatched junction bases numbered 9, after V lost 3 bases and J lost 4 bases. As DNA, the CDR3 is TGTGCCAGTAGTATCTGGGACAGGGTGGATGGCTATGGCTACACCTTC. This sequence encodes CASSIWDRVDGYGYTF. Full variable domain (rest looked up from reference TRBV19 and TRBJ1-2): DGGITQSPKYLFRKEGQNVTLSCEQNLNHDAMYWYRQDPGQGLRLIYYSQIVNDFQKGDIAEGYSVSREKKESFPLTVTSAQKNPTAFYLCASSIWDRVDGYGYTFGSGTRLTVV.

V and J are TRBV11-3 and TRBJ2-5; D possibly corresponds to TRBD1 (6 bases). Germline CDR1 reads SGHNT; CDR2 reads YENEEA. The V end lost 5 bases, the J end lost 4 bases, and 23 bases lay between the germline ends. There are 17 residues in the CDR3. The CDR3 is CASSQGRAVHPGETQYF. Written as DNA, the CDR3 is TGTGCCAGCAGCCAGGGGAGAGCGGTCCACCCGGGAGAGACCCAGTACTTC.

In this sample, this clonotype turned up a few times. The rearrangement joins TRBV4-3 to TRBJ1-4; D possibly corresponds to TRBD1 (6 bases). Per the germline V gene, CDR1 is LGHNA and CDR2 is YSLEER. The CDR3 runs 15 residues. V lost 0 bases and J 5 bases, leaving 10 bases between the germline ends. Here the CDR3 DNA reads TGCGCCAGCAGCCAAGATGGGGGCCCCAATGAAAAACTGTTTTTT. Translated, it gives CASSQDGGPNEKLFF.

This clonotype was seen only a few times. The chain joins TRBV7-2 to TRBJ2-1, with a possible D match to TRBD1 (7 bases). This CDR3 spans 14 amino acids. V shed 2 bases and J shed 10 bases, with 15 bases lying between them. Germline CDR1 SGHTA, CDR2 FQGNSA. In nucleotides, the CDR3 is TGTGCCAGCAGCTTATCTTCCCAGGGGGGCGAGCAGTTCTTC. Protein: CASSLSSQGGEQFF.

This clonotype was picked up one time. The chain links TRBV30 to TRBJ2-7; the D gene is possibly TRBD2 (6 bases). CDR3 size: 13 residues. CDR1 and CDR2 from the germline V gene are GTSNPN and SVGIG (reference sequence). Trimming stripped 4 bases from V and 5 bases from J, with 15 bases between. The CDR3 protein is CAWTTPGAHEQYF. The CDR3 region has the DNA TGTGCCTGGACCACCCCGGGAGCTCACGAGCAGTACTTC.

Ten or more counts support this clonotype. The chain combines TRBV20-1 with TRBJ2-7, with TRBD2 as a possible D gene (6 bases). There are 12 residues in the CDR3. The V end lost 1 base, the J end lost 7 bases, and 11 bases lay between the germline ends. Germline CDR1 and CDR2: DFQATT and SNEGSKA (reference sequence). The CDR3 DNA sequence: TGCAGTGCTAGAGTGCCCGCGGGGGAGCAGTACTTC. It translates to CSARVPAGEQYF.

The V gene is TRBV5-8, the J gene TRBJ2-3; D remains unclear. CDR1 SGHTS and CDR2 YDEGEE come from the germline V gene. V was pared by 1 base and J by 4 bases, with 7 bases between. This CDR3 has 13 residues. The CDR3 region has the DNA TGTGCCAGCAGCTTGATCACCCCAGATACGCAGTATTTT. It is translated as CASSLITPDTQYF.

There are many counts of this clonotype. J is TRBJ2-5 and V is TRBV28; 10 nucleotides align to TRBD2. J was trimmed by 5 bases and V by 5 bases; bases with no gene match: 8. The CDR3 is made up of 15 amino acids. Germline assignment: CDR1 MDHEN and CDR2 SYDVKM. In DNA, the CDR3 is TGTGCCAGCAGTCCAGCGGGAGGGCCTGGTGAGACCCAGTACTTC. Protein product: CASSPAGGPGETQYF.

In its sample, this clonotype was seen many times. The chain employs TRBV29-1 and TRBJ2-7; tentatively, D is TRBD1 (6 bases). Germline-derived CDR1 and CDR2 are SQVTM and ANQGSEA. Trimming pared 6 bases from V and 5 bases from J, leaving 11 bases between. The CDR3 runs to 11 residues. CDR3 protein: CSVQGAHEQYF. The CDR3 coding sequence is TGCAGCGTACAGGGTGCCCACGAGCAGTACTTC.

The rearrangement links TRBV12-3 or TRBV12-4 to TRBJ1-2; no definite D call. The V and J ends lost 0 bases and 6 bases respectively, with 8 bases between them. The length of the CDR3 is 13 residues. CDR3 sequence reads: CASSLAPSDGYTF. Here the CDR3 DNA reads TGTGCCAGCAGTTTAGCCCCGTCGGATGGCTACACCTTC.

This chain links TRBV10-2 with TRBJ2-7, with TRBD2 matching over 9 bases. This CDR3 has 14 residues. Germline-derived CDR1 and CDR2 are WSHSY and SAAADI. Trimming at V came to 3 bases and at J to 3 bases, leaving 3 bases not matched to a gene. The CDR3 loop reads CASSEIAGDYEQYF. The CDR3 region has the DNA TGCGCCAGCAGTGAAATAGCGGGAGACTACGAGCAGTACTTC.

A note on this clonotype: The CDR3 does not close with the conserved phenylalanine or tryptophan, likely indicating a read error. The chain combines TRBV27 with TRBJ1-1; D call uncertain. Trimming took off 2 bases at V and 1 base at J, with 11 bases between the two ends. CDR1 is MNHEY, CDR2 SMNVEV, per germline (reference sequence). The CDR3 loop spans 15 amino acids. The CDR3 reads CASSLPKRTNTEAFL. The CDR3 DNA is TGTGCCAGCAGTTTACCTAAGAGGACGAACACTGAAGCTTTCCTT.

The J gene is TRBJ2-5, the V gene TRBV7-9; 7 bases line up with TRBD1. V dropped 5 bases and J dropped 1; count of bases not matched to a gene: 7. Looked up from germline, CDR1 is SEHNR and CDR2 is FQNEAQ (reference sequence). The CDR3 length is 15 residues. CDR3 region: CASSPLQGFQETQYF. CDR3 nucleotide sequence: TGTGCCAGCAGCCCATTACAGGGGTTCCAAGAGACCCAGTACTTC.

This clonotype has more than one count but fewer than ten. The CDR3 bases are TGTGCCAGCAGCTTACTTCCTGGGGTCACGGCTGAAGCTTTCTTT. It translates to CASSLLPGVTAEAFF. The chain is built from TRBV7-2 and TRBJ1-1, with D hard to call. V was pared by 2 bases and J by 6 bases, with 16 bases between. The CDR3 totals 15 residues. The germline V gene encodes CDR1 SGHTA and CDR2 FQGNSA.

This clonotype came up many times. The rearrangement uses TRBV7-8 and TRBJ1-5, with D perhaps matching TRBD1 (6 bases). CDR1 is SGHVS, CDR2 FQNEAQ, per germline. The CDR3 runs 19 residues. V gave up 1 base and J gave up 0 bases, with 19 bases separating them. CDR3 amino acids: CASSLDTGWGFYSNQPQHF. The CDR3 region has the DNA TGTGCCAGCAGCTTAGACACAGGGTGGGGATTTTATAGCAATCAGCCCCAGCATTTT.

The V call is TRBV7-9, the J call TRBJ1-3; no definite D call. The V gene lost 5 bases and the J gene lost 0 bases, with 8 bases spanning the gap. The CDR3 runs to 14 residues. Germline V gene lookup returns CDR1 SEHNR and CDR2 FQNEAQ (reference sequence). The CDR3 here is CASSPDGSGNTIYF. The CDR3 nucleotides read TGTGCCAGCAGCCCGGACGGCTCTGGAAACACCATATATTTT.

This clonotype was detected many times. This chain links TRBV6-2 or TRBV6-3 with TRBJ2-1; TRBD1 matches 11 bases. With V trimmed by 2 bases and J by 7 bases, 7 bases remained unmatched. Germline V gives CDR1 MNHEY, CDR2 SVGEGT. The CDR3 length is 16 residues. The CDR3 sequence is CASSYLGQGAWNEQFF. CDR3 nucleotides: TGTGCCAGCAGTTACCTTGGACAGGGGGCGTGGAATGAGCAGTTCTTC.